Listed here is a single T cell receptor (beta chain). No antigen is known for it. The CDR3 contains 14 residues. Trimming removed 4 bases from V and 1 base from J, with 8 bases in between. CDR1 SGHRS and CDR2 YFSETQ come from the germline V gene. Patients with stable or active relapsing-remitting disease, all of them treatment-naive, made up the multiple sclerosis controls. An amount of RNA that ranged from about 0.45 to 1 ug was reverse transcribed with random hexamers. Amplification of the TCR beta CDR3 was carried out by immunoSEQ multiplex PCR, which spanned a total of 54 Vbeta and 13 Jbeta segments. TCRdb reprocessed the immunoSEQ multiplex PCR reads with MiXCR, giving one entry per CDR3 protein. The data hold just over 300,000 distinct CDR3 sequences, with 92% observed a single time. This entry is derived from a study of CD8 T cells in Susac syndrome. General observations from the study: A relatively small number of individuals underwent TCR sequencing and HLA analysis.

The V gene is TRBV5-1, the J gene TRBJ2-2; no firm D call. The origin of this receptor is a human donor with multiple sclerosis. Sequenced input: CD4+ T cells from PBMCs. The CDR3 loop is CASSHDMNTGELFF. The CDR3 DNA reads TGCGCCAGCAGCCACGACATGAACACCGGGGAGCTGTTTTTT.